This is a list of T cell receptor beta chains from one sample in a study of identical twins. A single record per CDR3 protein comes from TCRdb applying MiXCR to the 5' RACE reads. The repertoire consists of approximately 410,000 distinct CDR3 sequences, with roughly 20% occurring once and the leading ten covering approximately 12%. Sequenced: naive T cells sorted from blood. All receptors come from a man aged 45 to 65 in good health. CDR3s include the opening cysteine and the closing phenylalanine or tryptophan. The D gene is left open where the match is weak. Where a row states a size, it is once, few, many or the class of an expanded clone; other rows omit it.

clone size	V gene	D gene	J gene	CDR3 protein	CDR3 DNA
few	TRBV9	NA	TRBJ2-3	CASSVELTKGTDTQYF	TGTGCCAGCAGCGTGGAACTTACAAAGGGCACAGATACGCAGTATTTT
many	TRBV28	NA	TRBJ2-1	CASRARDANEQFF	TGTGCCAGCAGGGCCCGGGACGCCAATGAGCAGTTCTTC
NA	TRBV4-3	TRBD1	TRBJ2-5	CASSQGQGALETQYF	TGCGCCAGCAGCCAAGGGCAGGGGGCTTTGGAGACCCAGTACTTC
few	TRBV2	NA	TRBJ2-2	CAVTTTGPANTGELFF	TGTGCCGTCACGACGACAGGACCAGCGAACACCGGGGAGCTGTTTTTT
many	TRBV7-9	NA	TRBJ1-3	CASSLSVSGNTIYF	TGTGCCAGCAGCTTATCAGTCTCTGGAAACACCATATATTTT
few	TRBV6-1	NA	TRBJ2-7	CASSEPGTQMQYF	TGTGCCAGCAGTGAACCGGGAACCCAAATGCAGTACTTC
few	TRBV7-2	NA	TRBJ2-5	CASSTGSRMETQYF	TGTGCCAGCAGTACGGGTTCAAGGATGGAGACCCAGTACTTC
NA	TRBV29-1	NA	TRBJ2-5	CSAAVLGETQYF	TGCAGCGCTGCGGTCCTTGGGGAGACCCAGTACTTC
NA	TRBV4-2	NA	TRBJ2-6	CASSQDPQGIGANVLTF	TGTGCCAGCAGCCAAGATCCCCAGGGTATAGGGGCCAACGTCCTGACTTTC
many	TRBV4-3	TRBD2	TRBJ2-1	CASSQGGLAGMNEQFF	TGCGCCAGCAGCCAAGGGGGACTAGCGGGAATGAATGAGCAGTTCTTC
many	TRBV29-1	NA	TRBJ2-7	CSVVPRRSYEQYF	TGCAGCGTTGTCCCCAGGAGGTCCTACGAGCAGTACTTC
few	TRBV12-3/TRBV12-4	NA	TRBJ1-2	CASNQTVPNYGYTF	TGTGCCAGCAACCAGACAGTACCTAACTATGGCTACACCTTC
NA	TRBV4-1	NA	TRBJ1-2	CASSQEEGGSYGYTF	TGCGCCAGCAGCCAAGAAGAGGGGGGTAGCTATGGCTACACCTTC
NA	TRBV6-1	TRBD1	TRBJ1-5	CASSRAGQGFIQPQHF	TGTGCCAGCAGTAGAGCGGGACAGGGATTTATTCAGCCCCAGCATTTT
many	TRBV20-1	NA	TRBJ2-1	CSDDPWRDEQFF	TGCAGTGACGACCCCTGGCGCGACGAGCAGTTCTTC
few	TRBV12-3/TRBV12-4	TRBD1	TRBJ1-2	CASRSSGGSNYGYTF	TGTGCCAGCAGGTCGTCAGGGGGGTCAAACTATGGCTACACCTTC
NA	TRBV24-1	NA	TRBJ1-5	CATSPRSWTGNQPQHF	TGTGCCACCAGCCCAAGGTCATGGACTGGCAATCAGCCCCAGCATTTT
few	TRBV6-1	NA	TRBJ2-2	CASSERWAGVGELFF	TGTGCCAGCAGTGAAAGATGGGCAGGGGTGGGGGAGCTGTTTTTT
few	TRBV18	TRBD2	TRBJ2-1	CASSPRSGGSQLDYNEQFF	TGTGCCAGCTCACCACGAAGCGGGGGGTCCCAACTTGACTACAATGAGCAGTTCTTC
NA	TRBV12-3/TRBV12-4	TRBD1	TRBJ2-5	CASRQWTGGEETQYF	TGTGCCAGCAGACAATGGACAGGGGGCGAAGAGACCCAGTACTTC
NA	TRBV12-3/TRBV12-4	NA	TRBJ1-3	CASSFRNRPLSGNTIYF	TGTGCCAGCAGTTTTCGAAACAGGCCCCTCTCTGGAAACACCATATATTTT
NA	TRBV10-3	NA	TRBJ1-1	CAIRPTENGREAFF	TGTGCCATCAGACCGACAGAAAACGGGAGGGAAGCTTTCTTT
NA	TRBV10-3	NA	TRBJ2-3	CAISEGGALADTQYF	TGTGCCATCAGTGAGGGCGGGGCCTTAGCAGATACGCAGTATTTT
many	TRBV27	TRBD1	TRBJ1-2	CASSVQGAQNYGYTF	TGTGCCAGCAGTGTTCAGGGGGCGCAGAACTATGGCTACACCTTC
few	TRBV19	TRBD1	TRBJ1-4	CASSVRQGIGEKLFF	TGTGCCAGTAGTGTCCGACAGGGGATAGGAGAAAAACTGTTTTTT
NA	TRBV30	NA	TRBJ1-3	CAAGGYREEFGNTIYF	TGTGCCGCTGGGGGGTACAGGGAAGAATTCGGAAACACCATATATTTT
NA	TRBV9	TRBD2	TRBJ2-4	CASSVGGTSPLAKNIQYF	TGTGCCAGCAGCGTCGGGGGGACTAGTCCCTTAGCCAAAAACATTCAGTACTTC
NA	TRBV4-3	NA	TRBJ2-5	CASSQELNRGSGETHYF	TGCGCCAGCAGCCAAGAGTTGAATCGGGGTTCAGGGGAGACCCACTACTTC
NA	TRBV6-5	NA	TRBJ2-1	CASSYSSGGGDEQFF	TGTGCCAGCAGTTACTCTTCGGGGGGCGGGGATGAGCAGTTCTTC
many	TRBV6-1	TRBD1	TRBJ2-3	CASRRTGTPVRTQYF	TGTGCCAGCAGACGGACAGGCACCCCTGTTCGTACGCAGTATTTT
few	TRBV27	TRBD1	TRBJ1-5	CASSRTGLNQPQHF	TGTGCCAGCAGTAGGACAGGGCTAAATCAGCCCCAGCATTTT
few	TRBV10-3	TRBD1	TRBJ1-2	CAISVDGQGTNYGYTF	TGTGCCATCAGTGTAGACGGACAGGGAACGAACTATGGCTACACCTTC
many	TRBV7-9	NA	TRBJ2-2	CASSFSGTGELFF	TGTGCCAGCAGTTTTTCGGGGACCGGGGAGCTGTTTTTT
NA	TRBV2	NA	TRBJ1-5	CASSGQPRGNQPQHF	TGTGCCAGCAGTGGACAGCCTAGGGGCAATCAGCCCCAGCATTTT
few	TRBV6-5	NA	TRBJ2-1	CASSYSWAQGNEQFF	TGTGCCAGCAGTTACTCCTGGGCTCAGGGCAATGAGCAGTTCTTC
once	TRBV4-3	NA	TRBJ2-3	CASSRGRVAPPPPYF	TGCGCCAGCAGTCGGGGAAGGGTAGCGCCTCCCCCCCCGTATTTT
many	TRBV7-8	NA	TRBJ1-6	CASSPPGAAINSPLHF	TGTGCCAGCAGCCCCCCTGGGGCAGCAATTAATTCACCCCTCCACTTT
few	TRBV3-1	NA	TRBJ1-5	CASSQVLGQPQHF	TGTGCCAGCAGCCAAGTATTGGGTCAGCCCCAGCATTTT
many	TRBV4-3	NA	TRBJ1-1	CASSQELVGNTEAFF	TGCGCCAGCAGCCAAGAATTGGTGGGGAACACTGAAGCTTTCTTT
NA	TRBV7-8	NA	TRBJ2-1	CASSLGFRGRGRNEQFF	TGTGCCAGCAGCTTAGGATTTCGAGGGAGAGGGAGAAATGAGCAGTTCTTC
NA	TRBV11-3	NA	TRBJ2-7	CASSADRANEQYF	TGTGCCAGCAGCGCGGACAGAGCAAACGAGCAGTACTTC
many	TRBV11-2	TRBD1	TRBJ1-2	CASSDTQGASGYTF	TGTGCCAGCAGCGACACGCAGGGGGCCAGTGGCTACACCTTC
few	TRBV4-1	TRBD2	TRBJ2-1	CASSHPLAGVYNEQFF	TGCGCCAGCAGCCACCCACTAGCGGGGGTTTACAATGAGCAGTTCTTC
NA	TRBV5-1	NA	TRBJ2-2	CASSFARAGELFF	TGCGCCAGCAGCTTTGCCAGGGCCGGGGAGCTGTTTTTT
NA	TRBV5-5	NA	TRBJ2-5	CASTPREMGSETQYF	TGTGCCAGCACCCCTAGAGAAATGGGGAGTGAGACCCAGTACTTC
many	TRBV18	NA	TRBJ1-3	CASSPPRRGGNTIYF	TGTGCCAGCTCACCACCGCGCAGGGGAGGAAACACCATATATTTT
many	TRBV20-1	TRBD2	TRBJ2-3	CSARDLAGPDTQYF	TGCAGTGCTAGAGACCTAGCGGGTCCAGATACGCAGTATTTT
many	TRBV5-1	NA	TRBJ2-1	CASSLEGGTYNEQFF	TGCGCCAGCAGCTTGGAGGGGGGGACCTACAATGAGCAGTTCTTC
many	TRBV3-1	NA	TRBJ2-5	CASRPTGWETQYF	TGTGCCAGCAGACCCACTGGATGGGAGACCCAGTACTTC